In its sample, the clone carrying this T cell receptor beta chain was seen many times. As yet, its antigen is unknown. Patients were aged 18 to 65, had disease duration under 2 months, and had newly diagnosed hyperthyroidism. First hyperthyroidism diagnosis is when the blood sample was obtained, before any ophthalmopathy symptoms. These data originate in a study of T cells in Graves' hyperthyroidism and ophthalmopathy. About the research overall: Pretreatment peripheral blood was obtained at initial diagnosis.

Overall study findings and caveats: With a median lead of approximately six months before onset, the model predicted ophthalmopathy.

RNA transcripts provided the source from which TCR beta CDR3 regions were amplified. The TCR CDR3 first-round RT-PCR relied on the HTBI primer set. TCRdb reprocessed the multiplex PCR reads via MiXCR and lists one record per CDR3 protein. The data contain a few hundred thousand distinct CDR3 sequences, 15% to 18% of them singletons. This TCR was sampled from a woman between 18 and 29 years old with Graves' hyperthyroidism that later progressed to Graves' ophthalmopathy. Sequencing was done on a sample of blood.

CDR3 coding DNA: TGTGCCACCCTCCGGACTAGCGGGAGGCCCGGGGAGCTGTTTTTT. Protein sequence: CATLRTSGRPGELFF. The chain combines TRBV6-1 with TRBJ2-2; 14 bases match TRBD2. The CDR3 has 15 amino acids. Germline loops: CDR1 MNHNS, CDR2 SASEGT. J was trimmed by 6 bases and V by 10 bases; bases with no gene match: 7.